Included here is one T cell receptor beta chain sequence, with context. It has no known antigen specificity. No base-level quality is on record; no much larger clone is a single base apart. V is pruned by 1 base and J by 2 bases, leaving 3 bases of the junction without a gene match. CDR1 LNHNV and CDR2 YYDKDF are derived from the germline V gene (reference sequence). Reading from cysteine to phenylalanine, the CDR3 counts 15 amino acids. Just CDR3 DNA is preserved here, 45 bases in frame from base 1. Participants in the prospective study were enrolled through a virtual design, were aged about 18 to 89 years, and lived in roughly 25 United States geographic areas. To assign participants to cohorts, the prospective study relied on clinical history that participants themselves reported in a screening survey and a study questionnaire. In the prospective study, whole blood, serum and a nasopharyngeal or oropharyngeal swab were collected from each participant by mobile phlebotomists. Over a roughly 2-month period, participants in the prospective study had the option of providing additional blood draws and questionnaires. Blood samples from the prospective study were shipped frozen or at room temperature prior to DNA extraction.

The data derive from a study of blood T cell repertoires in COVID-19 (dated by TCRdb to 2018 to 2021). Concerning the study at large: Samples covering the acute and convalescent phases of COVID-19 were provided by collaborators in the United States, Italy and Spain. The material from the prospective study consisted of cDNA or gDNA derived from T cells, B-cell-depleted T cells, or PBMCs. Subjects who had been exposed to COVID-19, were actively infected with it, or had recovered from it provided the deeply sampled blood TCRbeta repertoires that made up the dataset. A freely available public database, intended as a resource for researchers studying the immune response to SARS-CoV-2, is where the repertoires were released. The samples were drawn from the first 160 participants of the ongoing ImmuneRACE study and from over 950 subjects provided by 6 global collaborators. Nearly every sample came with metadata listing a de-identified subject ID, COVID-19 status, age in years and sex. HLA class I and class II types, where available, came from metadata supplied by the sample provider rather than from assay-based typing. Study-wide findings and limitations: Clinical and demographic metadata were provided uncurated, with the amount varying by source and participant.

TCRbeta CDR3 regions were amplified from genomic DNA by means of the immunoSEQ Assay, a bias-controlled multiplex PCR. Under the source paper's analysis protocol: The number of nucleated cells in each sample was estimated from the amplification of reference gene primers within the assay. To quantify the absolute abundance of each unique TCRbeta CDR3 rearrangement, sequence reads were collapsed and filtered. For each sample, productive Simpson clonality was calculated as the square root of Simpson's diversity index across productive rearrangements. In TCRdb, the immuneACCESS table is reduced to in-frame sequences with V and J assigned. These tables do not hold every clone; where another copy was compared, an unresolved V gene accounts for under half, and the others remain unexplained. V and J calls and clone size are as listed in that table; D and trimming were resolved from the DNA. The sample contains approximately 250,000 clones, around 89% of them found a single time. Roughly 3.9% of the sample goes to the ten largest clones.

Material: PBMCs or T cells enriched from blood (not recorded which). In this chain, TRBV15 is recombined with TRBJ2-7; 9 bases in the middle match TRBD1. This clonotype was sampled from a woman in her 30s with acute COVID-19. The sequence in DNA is TGTGCCACCAGCAGAGGGGGACAGGGTCCCTACGAGCAGTACTTC. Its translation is CATSRGGQGPYEQYF. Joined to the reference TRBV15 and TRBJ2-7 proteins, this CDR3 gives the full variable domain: DAMVIQNPRYQVTQFGKPVTLSCSQTLNHNVMYWYQQKSSQAPKLLFHYYDKDFNNEADTPDNFQSRRPNTSFCFLDIRSPGLGDTAMYLCATSRGGQGPYEQYFGPGTRLTVT.